What follows are 26 T cell receptor beta chains derived from one specimen sequenced in a study of shared clonotypes between healthy human individuals. Only in-frame clones appear in the TCRdb table, and some are missing; sequencing was by immunoSEQ multiplex PCR. The table includes roughly 2,300,000 clones, about 90% detected once. Sequenced: naive CD4+ T cells from PBMCs. Subset here: CD45RA+ positively selected. All receptors derive from a man between 18 and 29 years old in good health. Some clones in this sample may be carry-over from other donors' samples.

The chain couples TRBV28 to TRBJ1-1; 8 nucleotides agree with TRBD1. CDR1 MDHEN and CDR2 SYDVKM come from the germline V gene. This CDR3 comprises 13 residues. With V trimmed by 7 bases and J by 8 bases, 9 bases remained unmatched. Written as DNA, the CDR3 is TGTGCCAGCACCCCCGGGTGGACAGGGGAAGCTTTCTTT. Its protein is CASTPGWTGEAFF.

The chain employs TRBV5-6 and TRBJ2-7; TRBD1 might be the D (7 bases). Trimming shortened V by 4 bases and J by 3 bases, and 14 bases separated the two germline ends. This CDR3 is built from 14 residues. The V gene's germline CDR1 is SGHDT and CDR2 YYEEEE. Written as DNA, the CDR3 is TGTGCCAGCAGCCCACAGGGGCGGGGCTACGAGCAGTACTTC. This gives the protein CASSPQGRGYEQYF.

V gene TRBV5-1 combines with J gene TRBJ1-5, with 7 bases identical to TRBD1. This CDR3 has 15 amino acids. Germline CDR1 SGHRS, CDR2 YFSETQ. The V segment lost 4 bases and the J segment 5 bases; nucleotides outside the gene matches: 9. The CDR3 spells CASSPEGDRDQPQHF. The CDR3 DNA reads TGCGCCAGCAGCCCCGAGGGCGACAGGGATCAGCCCCAGCATTTT.

The table lists this clone with a few counts. CDR3 nucleotides: TGTGCCAGCAGGTCCTGGGACGGGCCACAGCATTTT. It specifies CASRSWDGPQHF. This sequence joins TRBV6-5 and TRBJ1-5, with D perhaps matching TRBD1 (5 bases). CDR3 length: 12 amino acids. Trimming took off 6 bases at V and 13 bases at J, with 16 bases between the two ends. Germline assignment: CDR1 MNHEY and CDR2 SVGAGI.

This chain joins TRBV4-1 and TRBJ2-3; perhaps D is TRBD1 or TRBD2 (5 bases each). The CDR3 is 15 residues long. Germline V lookup: CDR1 MGHRA, CDR2 YSYEKL. V lost 5 bases and J 2 bases, leaving 14 bases between the germline ends. The CDR3 sequence: CASSTGPRTTDTQYF. DNA of the CDR3: TGCGCCAGCAGCACGGGACCCCGAACCACAGATACGCAGTATTTT.

This chain connects TRBV19 to TRBJ1-4, with D possibly matching TRBD1 (6 bases). The CDR3 has 15 residues. Trimming left V 6 bases short and J 5 bases short, with 16 bases between. Germline V gene lookup returns CDR1 LNHDA and CDR2 SQIVND (reference sequence). The DNA for the CDR3 is TGTGCCAGTAGGTCCCGGACAGCAAACAATGAAAAACTGTTTTTT. Amino acid sequence: CASRSRTANNEKLFF. The full variable domain, completed using reference TRBV19 and TRBJ1-4, is DGGITQSPKYLFRKEGQNVTLSCEQNLNHDAMYWYRQDPGQGLRLIYYSQIVNDFQKGDIAEGYSVSREKKESFPLTVTSAQKNPTAFYLCASRSRTANNEKLFFGSGTQLSVL.

This clone was counted a single time. This rearrangement joins TRBV5-1 to TRBJ2-3; 7 bases line up with TRBD1. This CDR3 has 15 amino acids. J lost 3 bases, V lost 5 bases, and 9 bases had no gene match. Germline V gene sequence: CDR1 SGHRS, CDR2 YFSETQ. The CDR3 loop is CASRYRQGVTDTQYF. In DNA, the CDR3 is TGCGCCAGCAGATATCGACAGGGAGTTACAGATACGCAGTATTTT.

The rearrangement links TRBV5-6 to TRBJ2-2, with D hard to call. CDR1 is SGHDT, CDR2 YYEEEE, per germline. V was clipped by 4 bases and J by 0 bases, with 10 bases between them. This CDR3 spans 15 amino acids. The CDR3 sequence: CASSRLPANTGELFF. In nucleotides, the CDR3 is TGTGCCAGCAGCAGACTCCCCGCGAACACCGGGGAGCTGTTTTTT.

The rearrangement joins TRBV7-9 to TRBJ1-1; no clear D gene. The germline V gene has CDR1 SEHNR and CDR2 FQNEAQ (reference sequence). The CDR3 covers 15 residues. The V end lost 5 bases, the J end lost 0 bases, and 13 bases lay between the germline ends. The CDR3 here is CASSQQRTMNTEAFF. The CDR3 region has the DNA TGTGCCAGCAGCCAACAGCGAACCATGAACACTGAAGCTTTCTTT.

This chain links TRBV19 with TRBJ2-3; D perhaps matches TRBD2 (5 bases). Trimming removed 2 bases from V and 2 bases from J, with 11 bases in between. There are 15 residues in the CDR3. Germline CDR1 reads LNHDA; CDR2 reads SQIVND (reference sequence). CDR3 protein: CASSIQADSTDTQYF. For the CDR3, the DNA is TGTGCCAGTAGTATACAAGCGGATTCCACAGATACGCAGTATTTT.

V is TRBV6-6 and J is TRBJ2-2, with 7 bases that match TRBD2. Germline V CDR1 and CDR2: MNHNY, SVGAGI (reference sequence). Trimming removed 6 bases from V and 3 bases from J; junction bases left unmatched: 7. The CDR3 totals 15 residues. Here the CDR3 reads CASRASGGDTGELFF. The CDR3 nucleotides read TGTGCCAGCAGAGCTAGCGGAGGCGACACCGGGGAGCTGTTTTTT.

The chain recombines TRBV11-3 with TRBJ2-2; 8 bases match TRBD2. V shed 2 bases, J shed 0 bases, and the junction held 5 bases outside the gene matches. This CDR3 region has 17 residues. Germline V lookup: CDR1 SGHNT, CDR2 YENEEA. The CDR3 region is CASSLKTSASNTGELFF. The CDR3 DNA sequence: TGTGCCAGCAGCTTAAAGACTAGCGCCTCGAACACCGGGGAGCTGTTTTTT.

The rearrangement uses TRBV7-9 and TRBJ2-7, with 8 bases matching TRBD1. Germline assignment: CDR1 SEHNR and CDR2 FQNEAQ (reference sequence). After removal of 0 bases from V and 6 bases from J, the junction contained 10 bases not matched to a gene. The CDR3 length is 16 residues. The CDR3: CASSLADRQGAVEQYF. DNA of the CDR3: TGTGCCAGCAGCTTAGCGGACCGGCAGGGGGCGGTCGAGCAGTACTTC.

This clone was observed a single time. The chain employs TRBV6-7 and TRBJ2-7; 7 positions agree with TRBD1. TRBV6-7 belongs to the ORF category, with a function that is uncertain. V lost 5 bases to trimming and J lost 4 bases; unmatched junction nucleotides: 11. This CDR3 has 15 amino acids. CDR3 in amino acids: CASSRRRTGLYEQYF. DNA for the CDR3: TGTGCCAGCAGTAGACGGAGGACAGGACTTTACGAGCAGTACTTC.

V and J are TRBV9 and TRBJ2-5, with 7 bases identical to TRBD2. Germline V gives CDR1 SGDLS, CDR2 YYNGEE. CDR3 size: 15 residues. Losses at the gene ends were 3 bases for V and 5 bases for J; bases not matched to a gene: 10. The CDR3, as DNA: TGTGCCAGCAGCGGACTAGCCGGAGGAGGGGAGACCCAGTACTTC. Amino acids: CASSGLAGGGETQYF.

The chain joins TRBV19 to TRBJ2-4; D is unclear. From germline, CDR1 is LNHDA and CDR2 SQIVND (reference sequence). The CDR3 is made up of 15 amino acids. V lost 4 bases and J 1 base, leaving 11 bases between the germline ends. The CDR3 DNA is TGTGCCAGTAGTAAGGTGGGCTCGGCCAAAAACATTCAGTACTTC. This gives the protein CASSKVGSAKNIQYF.

The CDR3 reads CASSASLQRDSREQYF. For the CDR3, the DNA is TGTGCCAGCAGTGCTAGTCTACAGCGGGATTCAAGGGAGCAGTACTTC. The chain is built from TRBV11-2 and TRBJ2-7, with 7 bases lining up with TRBD2. The V and J ends lost 6 bases and 7 bases, in that order; junction bases with no gene match: 18. The length of the CDR3 is 16 residues. Germline CDR1 reads SGHAT; CDR2 reads FQNNGV. Full variable domain (outside the CDR3, taken from reference TRBV11-2 and TRBJ2-7): EAGVAQSPRYKIIEKRQSVAFWCNPISGHATLYWYQQILGQGPKLLIQFQNNGVVDDSQLPKDRFSAERLKGVDSTLKIQPAKLEDSAVYLCASSASLQRDSREQYFGPGTRLTVT.

V usage is TRBV18 and J usage is TRBJ1-5; D gene uncertain. Trimming removed 1 base from V and 2 bases from J, with 9 bases in between. Germline CDR1 is KGHSH and CDR2 is LQKENI. There are 15 residues in the CDR3. This CDR3 reads CASSPLARGNQPQHF. CDR3 sequence (DNA): TGTGCCAGCTCACCACTAGCGAGGGGCAATCAGCCCCAGCATTTT.

This chain joins TRBV5-1 and TRBJ2-1, with 8 bases fitting TRBD2. The ends lost 4 bases at V and 2 bases at J; junction bases unmatched: 11. The CDR3 has 17 residues. Germline V CDR1 and CDR2: SGHRS, YFSETQ. The CDR3 DNA reads TGCGCCAGCAGCGGCGGTAGCGGGGATATTACCTACAATGAGCAGTTCTTC. Amino acid sequence: CASSGGSGDITYNEQFF.

V usage is TRBV28 and J usage is TRBJ1-2; D possibly corresponds to TRBD1 (6 bases). The germline V gene encodes CDR1 MDHEN and CDR2 SYDVKM. This CDR3 is 12 amino acids long. V was pared by 6 bases and J by 9 bases, with 14 bases between. The CDR3 DNA reads TGTGCCAGCAGCCTACAGGGCTTGAGCTACACCTTC. This gives the protein CASSLQGLSYTF.

Note on this clone: Additional DNA sequences in this sample encode the identical CDR3. The chain is built from TRBV29-1 and TRBJ2-7; D is possibly TRBD2 (6 bases). This CDR3 is 12 amino acids long. V was shortened by 3 bases and J by 0 bases, with 6 bases between the two germline ends. Germline CDR1 is SQVTM and CDR2 is ANQGSEA. The CDR3 DNA follows: TGCAGCGTTGAGGAGGGCTCCTACGAGCAGTACTTC. This sequence encodes CSVEEGSYEQYF.

The chain combines TRBV29-1 with TRBJ2-4; 9 nucleotides line up with TRBD1. The CDR3 sequence is 15 residues long. The germline V gene has CDR1 SQVTM and CDR2 ANQGSEA. V dropped 3 bases and J dropped 5; count of bases not matched to a gene: 8. The chain's CDR3 is CSVENRGQGENIQYF. CDR3 DNA sequence: TGCAGCGTTGAGAATAGGGGACAGGGAGAAAACATTCAGTACTTC.

The genes are TRBV7-7 and TRBJ1-1; 9 bases match TRBD1. The length of the CDR3 is 18 residues. After removal of 5 bases from V and 0 bases from J, the junction contained 13 bases not matched to a gene. Germline CDR1 reads SSHAT; CDR2 reads FNYEAQ (reference sequence). DNA of the CDR3: TGTGCCAGCAGCGCCATAGCGACAGGGGGTTCGGTGAACACTGAAGCTTTCTTT. Residues: CASSAIATGGSVNTEAFF.

This clone was seen only once. CDR3 DNA: TGTGCCAGCAGCGAGGGTCTCACCTATGGCTACACCTTC. The encoded protein is CASSEGLTYGYTF. V gene TRBV14 combines with J gene TRBJ1-2; no clear D gene. The V end lost 5 bases, the J end lost 4 bases, and 11 bases lay between the germline ends. This CDR3 is 13 amino acids long. Germline-derived CDR1 and CDR2 are SGHDN and FVKESK.

This clone was observed once. The chain links TRBV15 to TRBJ1-1; D is possibly TRBD1 (5 bases). V lost 3 bases, J lost 1 base, and 12 bases lay in between. CDR1 and CDR2 from the germline V gene are LNHNV and YYDKDF (reference sequence). The CDR3 loop spans 15 amino acids. The CDR3 DNA reads as TGTGCCACCAGCAGGGCCGGACACACGAACACTGAAGCTTTCTTT. Its protein is CATSRAGHTNTEAFF.

The chain's CDR3 is CASSPGRDYGYTF. DNA for the CDR3: TGCGCCAGCAGCCCCGGACGGGACTATGGCTACACCTTC. The rearrangement uses TRBV5-1 and TRBJ1-2; D remains unclear. The CDR3 covers 13 residues. Germline V CDR1 and CDR2: SGHRS, YFSETQ. V shed 4 bases and J shed 3 bases, with 10 bases lying between them.